This TCR beta chain was retrieved from a study of blood T cell repertoires in COVID-19 (dated by TCRdb to about 2020). Study-level background: Collaborator samples came from the United States, Italy and Spain and covered acute and convalescent phases of COVID-19. The material from the prospective study consisted of cDNA or gDNA derived from T cells, B-cell-depleted T cells, or PBMCs. Subjects who had been exposed to COVID-19, were actively infected with it, or had recovered from it provided the deeply sampled blood TCRbeta repertoires that made up the dataset. The repertoires were released in a freely available public database meant as a resource for research on the immune response to SARS-CoV-2. Samples were obtained from the ongoing ImmuneRACE study (first 160 participants) and from about 1,300 subjects provided by 6 global collaborators. Sample metadata almost always included a de-identified subject ID, COVID-19 status, age in years and sex. Where available, HLA class I and class II types were obtained from metadata supplied by the sample provider rather than from assay-based typing.

TCRbeta CDR3 regions were amplified from genomic DNA by means of the immunoSEQ Assay, a bias-controlled multiplex PCR. The study's processing was this. Within the assay, amplification of reference gene primers was used to estimate how many nucleated cells each sample contained. To quantify the absolute abundance of each unique TCRbeta CDR3 rearrangement, sequence reads were collapsed and filtered. For each sample, productive Simpson clonality was calculated as the square root of Simpson's diversity index over productive rearrangements. What TCRdb holds here is the immuneACCESS table cut down to in-frame rearrangements. Part of the clones is not present; checked against another copy, under half of the missing clones reflect an unresolved V gene, and the others are unexplained. The V and J calls and clone size are taken from that table; D and trimming were inferred from the DNA. In all, the sample holds about 520,000 clones, and approximately 83% of those were seen once. The top ten hold approximately 3.4% of the sample.

Whole blood was collected in K2EDTA tubes by collaborating institutions according to the institutions' own protocols. For TCRbeta analysis, collaborators shipped samples as frozen whole blood, isolated PBMCs, or DNA extracted from either of those sample types. The germline V gene sets CDR1 to MDHEN and CDR2 to SYDVKM. A distance of 10 bases separates the germline ends of V and J, which lose 5 bases and 0 bases respectively. The CDR3 covers 14 residues, taking in both the cysteine and the phenylalanine. Only the CDR3 region is kept as DNA, spanning 42 bases read in frame from base 1. To note about this clone: This receptor's antigen is unknown. Per-base qualities were not stored, and no clone one base away is much larger.

What the authors observed across the whole study: How much clinical and demographic metadata was included differed by source and by participant, and the metadata was provided uncurated.

Sequenced: peripheral blood. The rearranged segments are TRBV28 and TRBJ1-1; a weak D assignment points to TRBD1 (5 bases agree). The TCR originated in a human donor in a cohort sampled during active COVID-19. The CDR3 region: CASSIIGVNTEAFF. The nucleotide sequence is given as TGTGCCAGCAGTATCATAGGGGTGAACACTGAAGCTTTCTTT.